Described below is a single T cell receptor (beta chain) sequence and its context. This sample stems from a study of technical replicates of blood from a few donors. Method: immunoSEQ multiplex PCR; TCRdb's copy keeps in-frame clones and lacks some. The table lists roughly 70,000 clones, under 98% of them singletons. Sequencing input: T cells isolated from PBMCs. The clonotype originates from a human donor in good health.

DNA of the CDR3: TGCGCCAGCAGCCTACAAAAACAAGAGACCCAGTACTTC. As protein: CASSLQKQETQYF. The rearrangement joins TRBV4-1 to TRBJ2-5, with no clear D. This CDR3 contains 13 residues. Germline V CDR1 and CDR2: MGHRA, YSYEKL. The V gene lost 4 bases and the J gene lost 2 bases, with 8 bases spanning the gap.